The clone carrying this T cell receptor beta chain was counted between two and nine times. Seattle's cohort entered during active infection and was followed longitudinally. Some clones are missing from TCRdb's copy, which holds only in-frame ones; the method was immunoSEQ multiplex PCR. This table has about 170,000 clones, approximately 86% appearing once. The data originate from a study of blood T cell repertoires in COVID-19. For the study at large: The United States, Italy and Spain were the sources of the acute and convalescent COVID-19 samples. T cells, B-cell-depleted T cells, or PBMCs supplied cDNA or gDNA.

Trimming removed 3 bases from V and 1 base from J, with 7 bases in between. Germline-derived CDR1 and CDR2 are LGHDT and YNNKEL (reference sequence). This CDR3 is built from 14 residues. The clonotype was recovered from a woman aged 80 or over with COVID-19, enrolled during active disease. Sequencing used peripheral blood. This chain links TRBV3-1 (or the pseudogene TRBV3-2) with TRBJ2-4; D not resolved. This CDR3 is CASSQAHAKNIQYF. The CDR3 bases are TGTGCCAGCAGCCAGGCTCACGCCAAAAACATTCAGTACTTC.